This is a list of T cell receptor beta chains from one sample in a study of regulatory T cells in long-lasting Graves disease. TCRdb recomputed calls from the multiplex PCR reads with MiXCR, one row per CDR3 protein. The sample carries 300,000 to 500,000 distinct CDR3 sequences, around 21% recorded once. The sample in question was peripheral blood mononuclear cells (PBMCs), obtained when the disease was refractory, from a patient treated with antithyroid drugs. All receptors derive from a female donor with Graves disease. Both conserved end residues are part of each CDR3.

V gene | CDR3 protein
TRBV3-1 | CASSQGPGGQSLAKNIQYF
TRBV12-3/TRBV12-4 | CASSLGRQTGELFF
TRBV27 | CASRNSGRETQYF
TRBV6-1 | CAAGLAGAGELFF
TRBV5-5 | CASSRGQGTSYEQYF
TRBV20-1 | CSARDLRGANNYEQYF
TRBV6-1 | CASSEGVSGHTEAFF
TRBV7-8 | CASSKGQGPYF
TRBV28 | CASSLPQGFETQYF
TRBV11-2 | CASSLYAGMETQYF
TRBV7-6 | CASSLELSGGGADGYTF
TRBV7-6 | CASSPGTGSVSGYTF
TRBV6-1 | CASSREARAGNTIYF
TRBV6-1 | CASSVFRNEQYF
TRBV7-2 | CASSLTTALNTEAFF
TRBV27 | CASRGTSWGTQYF
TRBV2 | CASERGRVYGYTF
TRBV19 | CASSPGLADFIPGTDTQYF
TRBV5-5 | CASSYGEGNIQYF
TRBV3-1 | CASSQVSGKETQYF
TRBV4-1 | CASSQVSNQPQHF
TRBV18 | CASSPKGYQETQYF
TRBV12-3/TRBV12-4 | CASTGTPTDTQYF
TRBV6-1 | CASSEGGGPAGEQYF